These T cell receptor beta chains were read from a single sample in a study of shared clonotypes between healthy human individuals. Some clones are missing from TCRdb's copy, which holds only in-frame ones; the method was immunoSEQ multiplex PCR. The sample consists of about half a million clones, 78% of them appearing once. The material sequenced was PBMCs. The receptors originated from a woman in her thirties or forties in good health. Some clones in this sample may be carry-over from other donors' samples. The CDR3 runs from the conserved cysteine through the conserved F or W. The D gene is left open where the match is weak. Not all rows give a size; the values are once, few, many and, for expanded clones, a class.

clone size	D gene	V gene	J gene	CDR3 protein	CDR3 DNA
once	TRBD1	TRBV6-7	TRBJ1-4	CASSYITGHGQGGPTNEKLFF	TGTGCCAGCAGTTACATAACCGGCCACGGACAGGGGGGCCCAACTAATGAAAAACTGTTTTTT
many	NA	TRBV18	TRBJ1-4	CASSPDAGGEKLFF	TGTGCCAGCTCACCTGACGCCGGGGGGGAAAAACTGTTTTTT
NA	NA	TRBV28	TRBJ1-6	CASAGGGGSPLHF	TGTGCCAGTGCCGGAGGAGGTGGTTCACCCCTCCACTTT
NA	TRBD2	TRBV5-1	TRBJ2-3	CASSQSGTRGTDTQYF	TGCGCCAGCAGCCAATCCGGGACTAGGGGCACAGATACGCAGTATTTT
NA	TRBD2	TRBV5-1	TRBJ2-2	CASSRTSGSNTGELFF	TGCGCCAGCAGCCGGACTAGCGGGTCGAACACCGGGGAGCTGTTTTTT
NA	NA	TRBV4-1	TRBJ2-2	CASSLELLAGELFF	TGCGCCAGCAGTCTTGAACTTCTAGCAGGGGAGCTGTTTTTT
few	NA	TRBV18	TRBJ1-5	CASSPQGGMGRGQPQHF	TGTGCCAGCTCACCCCAGGGAGGGATGGGCAGGGGTCAGCCCCAGCATTTT
NA	TRBD2	TRBV7-8	TRBJ2-5	CASSLGGRGETQYF	TGTGCCAGCAGCTTAGGCGGGAGAGGGGAGACCCAGTACTTC
NA	NA	TRBV28	TRBJ1-3	CASNVGGAEGNTIYF	TGTGCCAGCAACGTAGGGGGGGCTGAAGGAAACACCATATATTTT
NA	TRBD2	TRBV7-2	TRBJ2-5	CASSLVVAGGQETQYF	TGTGCCAGCAGCTTAGTAGTTGCGGGAGGGCAAGAGACCCAGTACTTC
many	TRBD2	TRBV7-3	TRBJ2-5	CASSHRVSGREETQYF	TGTGCCAGCAGCCACCGGGTCAGCGGGAGGGAAGAGACCCAGTACTTC
few	NA	TRBV7-9	TRBJ1-5	CASSLEYSNQPQHF	TGTGCCAGCAGCTTAGAATATAGCAATCAGCCCCAGCATTTT
NA	NA	TRBV12-2	TRBJ2-5	CASRRKSETQYF	TGTGCAAGTCGCCGAAAAAGCGAGACCCAGTACTTC
few	TRBD2	TRBV7-2	TRBJ2-1	CASSFSGGWYNEQFF	TGTGCCAGCAGCTTTAGCGGGGGATGGTACAATGAGCAGTTCTTC
few	TRBD2	TRBV30	TRBJ2-1	CAWSGGGLAGNNEQFF	TGTGCCTGGAGTGGAGGAGGACTAGCGGGAAATAATGAGCAGTTCTTC
NA	NA	TRBV5-1	TRBJ2-3	CASSAGLTPSTDTQYF	TGCGCCAGCAGCGCGGGACTCACCCCTAGCACAGATACGCAGTATTTT
NA	TRBD2	TRBV27	TRBJ2-5	CASSSRLAGVESRKETQYF	TGTGCCAGCAGTTCTCGACTAGCGGGAGTAGAAAGTAGAAAAGAGACCCAGTACTTC
NA	NA	TRBV6-1	TRBJ1-5	CASSDRRQNQPQHF	TGTGCCAGCAGTGACCGACGACAGAATCAGCCCCAGCATTTT
NA	NA	TRBV6-1	TRBJ1-5	CASSELRTENQPQHF	TGTGCCAGCAGTGAACTCCGGACAGAAAATCAGCCCCAGCATTTT
NA	TRBD2	TRBV7-2	TRBJ2-3	CASSRLAGVNTDTQYF	TGTGCCAGCAGCAGATTAGCGGGAGTGAACACAGATACGCAGTATTTT
NA	TRBD2	TRBV4-1	TRBJ2-7	CASSQASGRAINEQYF	TGCGCCAGCAGCCAAGCGTCCGGGAGGGCCATAAACGAGCAGTACTTC
NA	NA	TRBV27	TRBJ2-5	CASSPLDRGGETQYF	TGTGCCAGCAGTCCACTCGACAGGGGAGGGGAGACCCAGTACTTC
NA	NA	TRBV28	TRBJ1-1	CASSKQGLVTEAFF	TGTGCCAGCAGCAAACAGGGTCTCGTCACTGAAGCTTTCTTT
NA	TRBD2	TRBV4-3	TRBJ2-7	CASSQEGLAGGYEQYF	TGCGCCAGCAGCCAAGAAGGACTAGCGGGAGGCTACGAGCAGTACTTC
NA	NA	TRBV19	TRBJ1-2	CASSPRQVGGGYTF	TGTGCCAGTAGTCCCAGACAGGTCGGAGGCGGCTACACCTTC
NA	TRBD1	TRBV18	TRBJ1-1	CASSPRGLVENTEAFF	TGTGCCAGCTCCCCCAGGGGGCTCGTGGAGAACACTGAAGCTTTCTTT
NA	TRBD2	TRBV28	TRBJ2-1	CASRRGSSYNEQFF	TGTGCCAGCCGGCGCGGGAGCTCCTACAATGAGCAGTTCTTC
NA	NA	TRBV6-1	TRBJ2-7	CASSWARDLYEQYF	TGTGCCAGCAGCTGGGCGCGGGACCTCTACGAGCAGTACTTC
many	TRBD1	TRBV6-5	TRBJ2-7	CASAYTGTGSYEQYF	TGTGCCAGCGCCTACACCGGGACAGGGTCCTACGAGCAGTACTTC